The clone carrying this T cell receptor beta chain was recorded many times. Its antigen is currently unknown. The sample is drawn from a study of T-cell reconstitution after alpha-beta-depleted transplantation in children. Study-level findings and limits: Newly generated T cells supplied most T-cell counts and diversity one year post-transplant. Surviving recipient T cells and thymic progenitors produced the high day-60 TCRbeta diversity seen in some patients. In patients about two months after transplant, alpha-beta T cells reportedly arose from several hundred expanded graft clones.

The TCRbeta library incorporated unique molecular identifiers. TCRdb ran MiXCR on the PCR reads and lists one entry per CDR3 protein. The table includes 100,000 to 130,000 distinct CDR3 sequences, 6.4% detected once. Germline trimming cut 4 bases from V and 8 bases from J; bases unmatched to any gene: 7. The CDR3 is 15 amino acids. Germline CDR1 reads SGDLS; CDR2 reads YYNGEE. The chain employs TRBV9 and TRBJ2-1; 12 bases match TRBD2. The receptor comes from a male patient aged 2-10 years who had a stem cell transplant for acute lymphoblastic leukemia, so the T cells may come from the graft donor. This specimen consisted of PBMCs, mostly from graft donor cells, obtained 360 days after TCRalphabeta/CD19-depleted stem cell transplant. This CDR3 is CASSPRTSGIHEQFF. The DNA of the CDR3 is TGTGCCAGCAGCCCTAGGACTAGCGGGATCCATGAGCAGTTCTTC.